This entry lists 22 T cell receptor beta chains sequenced from one sample in a study of PD-1 blockade in classical Hodgkin lymphoma. TCRdb's copy holds only in-frame clones and misses some; the assay was immunoSEQ multiplex PCR. The table shows tens of thousands of clones, with 75% to 90% occurring only once. Stated time point: cycle 4 day 1 (C4D1), after more than five weeks of nivolumab. After autologous stem cell transplantation all patients relapsed, and prior brentuximab vedotin exposure differed between cohorts. Starting with thawed PBMCs, CD4+ T cells were purified by magnetic negative selection. The specimen comprised CD4+ T cells from blood, sampled before the fourth cycle of nivolumab. The receptor source for this set is a human donor with classical Hodgkin lymphoma.

V is TRBV14 and J is TRBJ1-6; D uncertain. CDR1 SGHDN and CDR2 FVKESK come from the germline V gene. This CDR3 region has 15 residues. V gave up 1 base and J gave up 0 bases, with 4 bases separating them. CDR3 DNA sequence: TGTGCCAGCAGCCAAGCGGGCTCCTATAATTCACCCCTCCACTTT. Translated, it gives CASSQAGSYNSPLHF.

J is TRBJ1-5 and V is TRBV19, with D possibly TRBD1 on 6 matching bases. There are 13 residues in the CDR3. Germline V gene lookup returns CDR1 LNHDA and CDR2 SQIVND (reference sequence). V shed 7 bases and J shed 7 bases, with 14 bases lying between them. CDR3: CASTTQGSQPQHF. Written as DNA, the CDR3 is TGTGCCAGTACCACCCAGGGGAGCCAGCCCCAGCATTTT. Variable domain in full (rest from reference TRBV19 and TRBJ1-5): DGGITQSPKYLFRKEGQNVTLSCEQNLNHDAMYWYRQDPGQGLRLIYYSQIVNDFQKGDIAEGYSVSREKKESFPLTVTSAQKNPTAFYLCASTTQGSQPQHFGDGTRLSIL.

This clone appeared a few times. The chain links TRBV28 to TRBJ1-5, with a tentative D call TRBD1 (6 bases). Trimming took 4 bases from V and 10 from J, leaving 8 bases between them. The germline V gene encodes CDR1 MDHEN and CDR2 SYDVKM. This CDR3 comprises 11 residues. CDR3 coding DNA: TGTGCCAGCAGTTCACAGGGCCCCCAGCATTTT. This codes for CASSSQGPQHF. The whole variable domain, filled in from reference TRBV28 and TRBJ1-5, reads DVKVTQSSRYLVKRTGEKVFLECVQDMDHENMFWYRQDPGLGLRLIYFSYDVKMKEKGDIPEGYSVSREKKERFSLILESASTNQTSMYLCASSSQGPQHFGDGTRLSIL.

The rearrangement links TRBV29-1 to TRBJ2-2; weak D call: TRBD2 (5 bases). This CDR3 has 14 residues. V was clipped by 4 bases and J by 2 bases, with 11 bases between them. The germline V gene encodes CDR1 SQVTM and CDR2 ANQGSEA. The DNA for the CDR3 is TGCAGCGTTGGGAGTCTAGCAAACACCGGGGAGCTGTTTTTT. This translates into CSVGSLANTGELFF.

The chain joins TRBV5-6 to TRBJ1-5; maybe TRBD1 (5 bases). Trimming shortened V by 3 bases and J by 2 bases, and 9 bases separated the two germline ends. The V gene's germline CDR1 is SGHDT and CDR2 YYEEEE. This CDR3 comprises 14 residues. CDR3 nucleotides: TGTGCCAGCAGCTGGTGGGGGGGCAATCAGCCCCAGCATTTT. As protein: CASSWWGGNQPQHF.

The chain combines TRBV7-2 with TRBJ2-5; 9 bases are a match to TRBD1. CDR1 SGHTA and CDR2 FQGNSA come from the germline V gene. This CDR3 has 15 amino acids. Losses at the gene ends were 4 bases for V and 1 base for J; bases not matched to a gene: 4. CDR3 nucleotide sequence: TGTGCCAGCAGCTCCGGACAGGGGCCCCAAGAGACCCAGTACTTC. Residues: CASSSGQGPQETQYF. Based on the CDR3 plus reference TRBV7-2 and TRBJ2-5, the full variable domain is GAGVSQSPSNKVTEKGKDVELRCDPISGHTALYWYRQSLGQGLEFLIYFQGNSAPDKSGLPSDRFSAERTGGSVSTLTIQRTQQEDSAVYLCASSSGQGPQETQYFGPGTRLLVL.

The V call is TRBV7-9, the J call TRBJ2-3, with D perhaps matching TRBD2 (6 bases). The germline V gene encodes CDR1 SEHNR and CDR2 FQNEAQ (reference sequence). CDR3 length: 14 amino acids. V was clipped by 0 bases and J by 4 bases, with 8 bases between them. CDR3 DNA sequence: TGTGCCAGCAGCTTAGCCGGGGAGGCAGATACGCAGTATTTT. Translation gives CASSLAGEADTQYF.

This clone was found a few times. The V and J genes are TRBV7-2 and TRBJ2-7, with D perhaps matching TRBD2 (6 bases). V was trimmed by 4 bases and J by 6 bases, leaving 16 bases between them. CDR3 length equals 14 residues. Looked up from germline, CDR1 is SGHTA and CDR2 is FQGNSA. CDR3 in amino acids: CASSYPVLGGEQYF. Written as DNA, the CDR3 is TGTGCCAGCAGCTATCCAGTTTTGGGGGGCGAGCAGTACTTC.

The rearrangement uses TRBV9 and TRBJ2-7; D possibly corresponds to TRBD1 (5 bases). Germline V CDR1 and CDR2: SGDLS, YYNGEE. The length of the CDR3 is 18 residues. V was pared by 7 bases and J by 0 bases, with 26 bases between. CDR3 in DNA: TGTGCCAGCCGACACCCACCCATAATTAGCACAGGCTCCTACGAGCAGTACTTC. This gives the protein CASRHPPIISTGSYEQYF.

V is TRBV5-5 and J is TRBJ2-7; D is uncertain. V was shortened by 3 bases and J by 2 bases, with 6 bases between the two germline ends. CDR3 length: 12 amino acids. Germline lookup yields CDR1 SGHKS and CDR2 YYEKEE (reference sequence). CDR3: CASSSNAYEQYF. The CDR3 DNA follows: TGTGCCAGCAGCTCCAACGCCTACGAGCAGTACTTC. Based on the CDR3 plus reference TRBV5-5 and TRBJ2-7, the full variable domain is DAGVTQSPTHLIKTRGQQVTLRCSPISGHKSVSWYQQVLGQGPQFIFQYYEKEERGRGNFPDRFSARQFPNYSSELNVNALLLGDSALYLCASSSNAYEQYFGPGTRLTVT.

The rearrangement links TRBV5-1 to TRBJ2-7; D is unresolved. The CDR3 extends over 16 amino acids. Trimming took off 4 bases at V and 0 bases at J, with 17 bases between the two ends. Germline-derived CDR1 and CDR2 are SGHRS and YFSETQ. The CDR3, as DNA: TGCGCCAGCAGCCCCCTTCCCGAACTGAGCTCCTACGAGCAGTACTTC. Translating it yields CASSPLPELSSYEQYF.

In DNA form, the CDR3 reads TGTGCCATCAGTGAGAAATCCGGGCCCTACGAGCAGTACTTC. This gives the protein CAISEKSGPYEQYF. This chain uses TRBV10-3 with TRBJ2-7; D not certain. V lost 2 bases and J lost 2, with 10 bases in between. Germline V gives CDR1 ENHRY, CDR2 SYGVKD. The CDR3 has 14 residues.

This clone occurred a few times. The chain uses TRBV10-3 and TRBJ1-2; 10 positions match TRBD1. The trim removed 5 bases at V and 5 bases at J, leaving 11 bases unmatched. Germline-derived CDR1 and CDR2 are ENHRY and SYGVKD. The CDR3 is 16 residues long. The CDR3 loop reads CAISSTGTGERYGYTF. CDR3 DNA: TGTGCCATCAGTTCAACCGGGACAGGGGAGAGATATGGCTACACCTTC.

J is TRBJ1-5 and V is TRBV7-8; 7 bases align to TRBD1. Germline CDR1 SGHVS, CDR2 FQNEAQ. V lost 0 bases to trimming and J lost 1 base; unmatched junction nucleotides: 3. The CDR3 runs to 16 residues. As DNA, the CDR3 is TGTGCCAGCAGCTTAGCGCCAGGGGGGAGCAATCAGCCCCAGCATTTT. Translation: CASSLAPGGSNQPQHF.

V gene TRBV4-2 combines with J gene TRBJ2-1; D may correspond to TRBD1 or TRBD2 (6 bases each). Germline V lookup: CDR1 LGHNA, CDR2 YNFKEQ. The CDR3 spans 17 residues. With 0 bases removed from V and 2 bases from J, the gap between germline ends came to 14 bases. The CDR3 region has the DNA TGTGCCAGCAGCCAAGAGAGTCTGGGGGGCCCCTACAATGAGCAGTTCTTC. This encodes CASSQESLGGPYNEQFF.

This sequence joins TRBV4-3 and TRBJ2-3; 7 positions agree with TRBD2. The trim removed 0 bases at V and 6 bases at J, leaving 9 bases unmatched. CDR1 and CDR2 (germline): LGHNA, YSLEER. The length of the CDR3 is 16 residues. CDR3 nucleotide sequence: TGCGCCAGCAGCCAAGATGGAGGGACTACCCTTGATACGCAGTATTTT. Residues: CASSQDGGTTLDTQYF.

V usage is TRBV5-1 and J usage is TRBJ2-7; D is perhaps TRBD1 or TRBD2 (6 bases each). Germline V gene sequence: CDR1 SGHRS, CDR2 YFSETQ. Deletions cut 4 bases from V and 5 bases from J, with 16 bases between. The CDR3 runs 14 residues. The CDR3 is CASSPGPGANEQYF. The CDR3 DNA follows: TGCGCCAGCAGCCCTGGGCCGGGGGCGAACGAGCAGTACTTC. Supplemented by reference TRBV5-1 and TRBJ2-7, the full variable domain reads KAGVTQTPRYLIKTRGQQVTLSCSPISGHRSVSWYQQTPGQGLQFLFEYFSETQRNKGNFPGRFSGRQFSNSRSEMNVSTLELGDSALYLCASSPGPGANEQYFGPGTRLTVT.

In its sample, this clone was seen a few times. CDR3 sequence: CASSMGGDTEAFF. The CDR3, as DNA: TGTGCCAGTAGTATGGGAGGGGACACTGAAGCTTTCTTT. The V and J genes are TRBV19 and TRBJ1-1; weak D call: TRBD1 (5 bases). This CDR3 comprises 13 residues. V was shortened by 3 bases and J by 3 bases, with 8 bases between the two germline ends. CDR1 and CDR2 (germline): LNHDA, SQIVND (reference sequence).

This chain uses TRBV7-8 with TRBJ1-1; 8 bases are a match to TRBD1. V lost 3 bases and J lost 4; bases outside the gene matches: 7. CDR3 size: 15 residues. Germline CDR1 is SGHVS and CDR2 is FQNEAQ. The CDR3 coding sequence is TGTGCCAGCAGCTTCACCACTGGGACAGGCACTGAAGCTTTCTTT. It specifies CASSFTTGTGTEAFF. Together with reference TRBV7-8 and TRBJ1-1, the CDR3 gives the full variable domain: GAGVSQSPRYKVAKRGQDVALRCDPISGHVSLFWYQQALGQGPEFLTYFQNEAQLDKSGLPSDRFFAERPEGSVSTLKIQRTQQEDSAVYLCASSFTTGTGTEAFFGQGTRLTVV.

This chain links TRBV18 with TRBJ2-7; D may be TRBD2 (7 bases). Trimming removed 2 bases at V and 1 base at J, with 18 bases between. The CDR3 spans 17 residues. Germline V gene lookup returns CDR1 KGHSH and CDR2 LQKENI. CDR3 sequence reads: CASSPISEGGASYEQYF. The DNA for the CDR3 is TGTGCCAGCTCACCAATTTCGGAAGGGGGGGCGTCCTACGAGCAGTACTTC.

The chain links TRBV6-6 to TRBJ1-1; tentatively, D is TRBD1 (6 bases). The germline V and J ends were trimmed by 6 bases and 6 bases, with 20 bases remaining between them. The CDR3 loop spans 15 amino acids. In germline, CDR1 is MNHNY, CDR2 SVGAGI (reference sequence). CDR3 sequence reads: CASRTRVGGRAEAFF. The CDR3 nucleotides are TGTGCCAGCAGGACACGAGTCGGGGGGCGGGCTGAAGCTTTCTTT.

On this clone itself: An end of the junction does not agree with germline; a read error may underlie this. The chain carries TRBV7-7 and TRBJ2-3, with a tentative D call TRBD2 (7 bases). Germline V CDR1 and CDR2: SSHAT, FNYEAQ (reference sequence). The length of the CDR3 is 15 residues. The CDR3: CASSLGGAETDTQYF. As DNA, the CDR3 is TGTGCTAGCAGCTTAGGGGGGGCAGAGACAGATACGCAGTATTTT.